Following are 19 T cell receptor beta chains from one sample sequenced in a study of blood T cell repertoires in COVID-19 (dated by TCRdb to 2020 to 2021). The method was the immunoSEQ multiplex PCR assay. This is the immuneACCESS table as TCRdb keeps it, with only in-frame sequences that have V and J called. A part of the clones is gone; compared with another copy, unresolved V genes explain less than half, and the rest is unexplained. Across this sample there are some 180,000 clones, with 85% to 90% seen only once. The top ten constitute approximately 8% of the sample. Sequencing was carried out using peripheral blood. The source of these receptors is a woman in her fifties or sixties with acute or convalescent COVID-19.

The table lists this clone with a few counts. The V gene is TRBV19, the J gene TRBJ1-1; 7 bases line up with TRBD1. Germline V gives CDR1 LNHDA, CDR2 SQIVND (reference sequence). This CDR3 has 15 residues. V gave up 6 bases and J gave up 2 bases; unmatched junction bases: 9. The CDR3 here is CASRITGAPNTEAFF. As DNA, the CDR3 is TGTGCCAGTAGGATTACAGGGGCCCCCAACACTGAAGCTTTCTTT.

This clone was found once. The gene calls are TRBV11-3 and TRBJ2-3; weak D call: TRBD2 (6 bases). The CDR3 totals 16 residues. Germline loops: CDR1 SGHNT, CDR2 YENEEA. Trimming left V 5 bases short and J 0 bases short, with 15 bases between. The CDR3 spells CASSQRRGKSTDTQYF. CDR3 DNA: TGTGCCAGCAGCCAGCGGCGCGGGAAGAGCACAGATACGCAGTATTTT.

The genes are TRBV24-1 and TRBJ2-2; 11 positions agree with TRBD2. The V segment lost 5 bases and the J segment 1 base; nucleotides outside the gene matches: 8. Germline V gives CDR1 KGHDR, CDR2 SFDVKD. This CDR3 contains 18 residues. Written as DNA, the CDR3 is TGTGCCACCAGTGCACGTTCCGGGACTAGCGGGAACACCGGGGAGCTGTTTTTT. It is translated as CATSARSGTSGNTGELFF.

Comment on this clone: The sample has other DNA sequences that encode this CDR3 too. This chain connects TRBV4-1 to TRBJ2-3; tentative D call: TRBD1 (5 bases). V dropped 1 base and J dropped 0 bases, with 5 bases sitting between them. The CDR3 extends over 14 amino acids. Germline CDR1 is MGHRA and CDR2 is YSYEKL. The CDR3 region is CASSQGGSTDTQYF. CDR3 coding DNA: TGCGCCAGCAGCCAAGGGGGCAGCACAGATACGCAGTATTTT.

The chain employs TRBV3-1 (or the pseudogene TRBV3-2) and TRBJ1-1, with TRBD1 matching 7 bases. J lost 10 bases, V lost 1 base, and 6 bases had no gene match. CDR1 and CDR2 (germline): LGHDT, YNNKEL (reference sequence). The CDR3 runs to 13 residues. CDR3 in amino acids: CASSQVSTGAAFF. The DNA for the CDR3 is TGTGCCAGCAGCCAAGTTAGTACAGGGGCAGCTTTCTTT.

The V gene is TRBV6-5, the J gene TRBJ2-2; D unresolved. This CDR3 is built from 14 residues. Germline V lookup: CDR1 MNHEY, CDR2 SVGAGI. The V end lost 7 bases, the J end lost 2 bases, and 11 bases lay between the germline ends. The CDR3 loop reads CASIRLLNTGELFF. The CDR3 DNA reads TGTGCCAGCATCCGTCTTCTTAACACCGGGGAGCTGTTTTTT.

J is TRBJ1-1 and V is TRBV6-2 or TRBV6-3; D perhaps matches TRBD1 (6 bases). The CDR3 consists of 14 residues. The V gene's germline CDR1 is MNHEY and CDR2 SVGEGT. Trimming took off 2 bases at V and 4 bases at J, with 11 bases between the two ends. DNA of the CDR3: TGTGCCAGCAGTTACCGTATCAGGGGCACTGAAGCTTTCTTT. Translated, it gives CASSYRIRGTEAFF.

This clone was counted between two and nine times. Other DNA sequences in the same sample also yield this CDR3. The chain recombines TRBV12-3 or TRBV12-4 with TRBJ1-2, with no clear D. Trimming removed 4 bases from V and 5 bases from J, with 5 bases in between. The CDR3 is 11 residues long. CDR3 DNA: TGTGCCAGCAGTTCCCTTTATGGCTACACCTTC. This translates into CASSSLYGYTF.

The chain joins TRBV19 to TRBJ2-3, with TRBD2 matching 8 bases. This CDR3 comprises 17 residues. The germline V gene has CDR1 LNHDA and CDR2 SQIVND (reference sequence). J gave up 0 bases and V 3 bases, and 8 bases lay outside the gene matches. The CDR3 nucleotides read TGTGCCAGTAGTATCCCTTTAGCGGGAAGGAGCACAGATACGCAGTATTTT. The encoded protein is CASSIPLAGRSTDTQYF.

The chain combines TRBV4-1 with TRBJ1-5; a possible D gene is TRBD1 (6 bases). The germline V gene encodes CDR1 MGHRA and CDR2 YSYEKL. CDR3 length equals 17 residues. Trimming stripped 0 bases from V and 6 bases from J, with 18 bases between. Here the CDR3 DNA reads TGCGCCAGCAGCCAAGACCGGGGGGGGGCAGGCGGTCAGCCCCAGCATTTT. It specifies CASSQDRGGAGGQPQHF.

The CDR3, as DNA: TGTGCCAGCAGGCCCTGGACAGGGATCGCCGGGGAGCTGTTTTTT. Residues: CASRPWTGIAGELFF. The genes are TRBV6-5 and TRBJ2-2; 8 bases match TRBD1. CDR3 size: 15 residues. Germline V lookup: CDR1 MNHEY, CDR2 SVGAGI. Trimming removed 6 bases from V and 6 bases from J; junction bases left unmatched: 9.

DNA of the CDR3: TGTGCCAGTAGTATGCAGGCTTCAGGGGCCCAGCATTTT. Its translation is CASSMQASGAQHF. The chain is built from TRBV19 and TRBJ1-5; a possible D gene is TRBD1 (6 bases). Germline values: CDR1 LNHDA, CDR2 SQIVND (reference sequence). This CDR3 comprises 13 residues. The V gene lost 3 bases and the J gene lost 11 bases, with 14 bases spanning the gap.

The J gene is TRBJ2-1, the V gene TRBV10-1; 7 bases align to TRBD2. CDR3 length equals 15 residues. V lost 4 bases, J lost 7 bases, and 10 bases stayed unmatched. Germline V gene data show CDR1 as WNHNN and CDR2 as SYGVQD (reference sequence). CDR3 bases: TGCGCCAGCAGTGTAAGGCGGGAGAGTTATAATGAGCAGTTCTTC. Translating it yields CASSVRRESYNEQFF.

This chain connects TRBV3-1 (or the pseudogene TRBV3-2) to TRBJ1-2; 7 nucleotides agree with TRBD1. The ends lost 1 base at V and 8 bases at J; junction bases unmatched: 7. The V gene's germline CDR1 is LGHDT and CDR2 YNNKEL (reference sequence). The CDR3 runs to 14 residues. CDR3 coding DNA: TGTGCCAGCAGCCAAGCCGGACAGGTGAACGGCTACACCTTC. This codes for CASSQAGQVNGYTF.

The rearrangement links TRBV18 to TRBJ2-3; 8 positions match TRBD2. Germline loops: CDR1 KGHSH, CDR2 LQKENI. This CDR3 region has 15 residues. The V gene end was trimmed by 0 bases and the J gene end by 8 bases; junction bases not matched to a gene: 7. The DNA of the CDR3 is TGTGCCAGCTCACCACCCGCGGGAGGTTTTGGTACGCAGTATTTT. Amino acid sequence: CASSPPAGGFGTQYF.

The V call is TRBV19, the J call TRBJ2-1, with 10 bases aligning to TRBD2. Germline V gene data show CDR1 as LNHDA and CDR2 as SQIVND (reference sequence). V gave up 3 bases and J gave up 6 bases; unmatched junction bases: 5. This CDR3 comprises 15 residues. CDR3 protein: CASSILAGAFNEQFF. CDR3 sequence (DNA): TGTGCCAGTAGTATCCTAGCGGGAGCTTTCAATGAGCAGTTCTTC.

On this clone: The CDR3 carries no conserved terminal phenylalanine or tryptophan, so it likely arises from a read error. Because the CDR3's place on the DNA is in doubt, the DNA is left out and the CDR3 is given as listed by TCRdb. The chain employs TRBV27 and TRBJ1-2; TRBD1 reflects the table's D call only, with no check against the DNA. Termini included, the CDR3 measures 13 amino acids. The germline V gene has CDR1 MNHEY and CDR2 SMNVEV (reference sequence). CDR3 residues: CASKSLTGDAAST.

This clone was seen only once. This CDR3 is CASSYDRETDTQYF. CDR3 in DNA: TGTGCCAGCAGCTACGACAGGGAGACAGATACGCAGTATTTT. The gene calls are TRBV7-8 and TRBJ2-3, with 7 bases fitting TRBD1. The V segment lost 4 bases and the J segment 3 bases; nucleotides outside the gene matches: 4. Per the germline V gene, CDR1 is SGHVS and CDR2 is FQNEAQ. The CDR3 is 14 residues long.

The V gene is TRBV5-4, the J gene TRBJ2-1; 12 nucleotides line up with TRBD2. Germline CDR1 and CDR2: SGHNT and YYREEE (reference sequence). The CDR3 is 16 residues long. The junction had 11 bases not matched to a gene; V was cut back by 4 bases and J by 9 bases. The chain's CDR3 is CASSPGTSGRSSEQFF. As DNA, the CDR3 is TGTGCCAGCAGCCCTGGTACTAGCGGGAGGAGTAGTGAGCAGTTCTTC. The variable domain in full, with the rest retrieved from reference TRBV5-4 and TRBJ2-1, is ETGVTQSPTHLIKTRGQQVTLRCSSQSGHNTVSWYQQALGQGPQFIFQYYREEENGRGNFPPRFSGLQFPNYSSELNVNALELDDSALYLCASSPGTSGRSSEQFFGPGTRLTVL.